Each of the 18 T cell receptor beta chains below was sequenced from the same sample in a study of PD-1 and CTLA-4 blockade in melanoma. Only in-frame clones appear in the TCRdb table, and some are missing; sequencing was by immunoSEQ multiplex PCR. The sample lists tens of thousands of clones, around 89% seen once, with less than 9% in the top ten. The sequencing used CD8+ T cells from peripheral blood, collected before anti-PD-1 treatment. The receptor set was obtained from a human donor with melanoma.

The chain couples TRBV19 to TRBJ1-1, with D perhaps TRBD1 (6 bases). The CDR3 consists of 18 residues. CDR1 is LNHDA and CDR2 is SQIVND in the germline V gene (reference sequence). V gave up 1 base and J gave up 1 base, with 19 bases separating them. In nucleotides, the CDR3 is TGTGCCAGTAGTATAGGACCCTGGATGACAGGTCAGAACACTGAAGCTTTCTTT. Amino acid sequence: CASSIGPWMTGQNTEAFF. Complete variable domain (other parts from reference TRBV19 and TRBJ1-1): DGGITQSPKYLFRKEGQNVTLSCEQNLNHDAMYWYRQDPGQGLRLIYYSQIVNDFQKGDIAEGYSVSREKKESFPLTVTSAQKNPTAFYLCASSIGPWMTGQNTEAFFGQGTRLTVV.

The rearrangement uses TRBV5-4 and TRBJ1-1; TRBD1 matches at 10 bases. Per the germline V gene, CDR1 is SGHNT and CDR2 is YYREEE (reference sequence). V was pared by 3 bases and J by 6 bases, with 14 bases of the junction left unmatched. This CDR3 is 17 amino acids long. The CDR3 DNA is TGTGCCAGCAGCTCCGGGACAGGGGTTTTGGGGATCGCTGAAGCTTTCTTT. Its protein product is CASSSGTGVLGIAEAFF.

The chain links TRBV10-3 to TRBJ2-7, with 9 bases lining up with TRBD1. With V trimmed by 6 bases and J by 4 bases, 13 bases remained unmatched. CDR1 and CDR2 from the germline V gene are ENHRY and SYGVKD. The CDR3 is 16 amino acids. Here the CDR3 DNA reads TGTGCCATCAGGCTAAGCGGGGACAGGGTTTCGTACGAGCAGTACTTC. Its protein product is CAIRLSGDRVSYEQYF.

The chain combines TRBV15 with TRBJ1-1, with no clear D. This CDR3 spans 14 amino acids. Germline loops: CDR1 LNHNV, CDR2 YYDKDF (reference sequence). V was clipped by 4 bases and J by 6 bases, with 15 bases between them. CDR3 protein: CATSTRTVGAEAFF. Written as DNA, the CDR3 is TGTGCCACCAGCACGCGGACGGTAGGCGCTGAAGCTTTCTTT.

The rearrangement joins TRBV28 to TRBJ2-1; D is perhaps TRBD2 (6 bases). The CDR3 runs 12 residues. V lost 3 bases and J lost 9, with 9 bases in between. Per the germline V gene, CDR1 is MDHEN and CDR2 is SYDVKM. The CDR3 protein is CASSFRGGEQFF. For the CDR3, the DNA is TGTGCCAGCAGTTTTAGGGGAGGTGAGCAGTTCTTC.

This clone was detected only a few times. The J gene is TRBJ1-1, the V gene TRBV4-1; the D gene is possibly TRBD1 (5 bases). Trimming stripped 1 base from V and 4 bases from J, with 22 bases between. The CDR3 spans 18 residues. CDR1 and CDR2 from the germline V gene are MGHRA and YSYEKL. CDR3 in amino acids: CASSQVPPGGITVTEAFF. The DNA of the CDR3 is TGCGCCAGCAGCCAAGTCCCCCCCGGGGGGATAACGGTCACTGAAGCTTTCTTT.

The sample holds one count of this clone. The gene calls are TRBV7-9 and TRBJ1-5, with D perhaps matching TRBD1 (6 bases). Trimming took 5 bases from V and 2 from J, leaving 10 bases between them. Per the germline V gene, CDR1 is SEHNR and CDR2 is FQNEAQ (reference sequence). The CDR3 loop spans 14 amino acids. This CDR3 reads CASSGRGGNQPQHF. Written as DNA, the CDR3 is TGTGCCAGCAGCGGCAGGGGTGGCAATCAGCCCCAGCATTTT.

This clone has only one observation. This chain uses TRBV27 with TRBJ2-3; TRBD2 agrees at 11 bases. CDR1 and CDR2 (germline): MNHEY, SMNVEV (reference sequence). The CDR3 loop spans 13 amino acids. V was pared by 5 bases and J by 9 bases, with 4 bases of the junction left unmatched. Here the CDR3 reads CASSETSGATQYF. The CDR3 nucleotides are TGTGCCAGCAGTGAGACTAGCGGGGCCACGCAGTATTTT.

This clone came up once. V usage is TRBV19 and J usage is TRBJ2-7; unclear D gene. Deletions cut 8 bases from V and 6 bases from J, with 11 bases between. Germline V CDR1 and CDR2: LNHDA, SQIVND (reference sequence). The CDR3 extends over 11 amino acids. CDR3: CASGWEGEQYF. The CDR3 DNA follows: TGTGCCAGTGGGTGGGAAGGCGAGCAGTACTTC.

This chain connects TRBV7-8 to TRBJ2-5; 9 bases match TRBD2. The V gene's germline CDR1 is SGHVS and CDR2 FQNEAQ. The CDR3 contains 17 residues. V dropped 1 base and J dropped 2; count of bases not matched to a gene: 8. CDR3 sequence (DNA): TGTGCCAGCAGCTTAGTAATTGGCGGGGGGGGACAAGAGACCCAGTACTTC. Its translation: CASSLVIGGGGQETQYF.

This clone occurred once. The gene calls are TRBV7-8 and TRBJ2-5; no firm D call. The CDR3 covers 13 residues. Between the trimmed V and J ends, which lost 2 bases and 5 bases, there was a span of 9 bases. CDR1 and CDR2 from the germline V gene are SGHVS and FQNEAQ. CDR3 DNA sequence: TGTGCCAGCAGCTTAACGACTGGGGAGACCCAGTACTTC. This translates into CASSLTTGETQYF.

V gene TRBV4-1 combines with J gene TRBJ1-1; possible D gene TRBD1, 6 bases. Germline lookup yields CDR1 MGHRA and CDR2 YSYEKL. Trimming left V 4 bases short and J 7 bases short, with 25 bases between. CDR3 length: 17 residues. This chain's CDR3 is CASSRPSGGGQPLEAFF. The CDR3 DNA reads TGCGCCAGCAGCCGCCCATCTGGGGGGGGACAACCCCTTGAAGCTTTCTTT.

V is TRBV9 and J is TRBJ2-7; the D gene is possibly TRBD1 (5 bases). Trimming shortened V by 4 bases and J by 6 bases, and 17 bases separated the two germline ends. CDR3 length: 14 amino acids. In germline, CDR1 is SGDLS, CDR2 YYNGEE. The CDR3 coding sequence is TGTGCCAGCAGCCCAAGATTGTCAGGGATCGAGCAGTACTTC. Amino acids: CASSPRLSGIEQYF.

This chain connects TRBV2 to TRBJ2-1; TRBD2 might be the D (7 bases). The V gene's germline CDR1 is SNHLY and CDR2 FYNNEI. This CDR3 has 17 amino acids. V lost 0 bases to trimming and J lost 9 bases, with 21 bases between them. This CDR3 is CASSEALGGLLATEQFF. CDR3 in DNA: TGTGCCAGCAGTGAAGCACTTGGGGGGCTACTAGCGACTGAGCAGTTCTTC. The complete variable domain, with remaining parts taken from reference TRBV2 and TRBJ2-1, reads EPEVTQTPSHQVTQMGQEVILRCVPISNHLYFYWYRQILGQKVEFLVSFYNNEISEKSEIFDDQFSVERPDGSNFTLKIRSTKLEDSAMYFCASSEALGGLLATEQFFGPGTRLTVL.

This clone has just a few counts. The CDR3 nucleotides read TGTGCCAGCACCGAGGAACAGGGAACCTACGAGCAGTACTTC. Amino acid sequence: CASTEEQGTYEQYF. The V gene is TRBV2, the J gene TRBJ2-7; a weak D match, TRBD1 (6 bases). Germline V CDR1 and CDR2: SNHLY, FYNNEI. With 7 bases removed from V and 2 bases from J, the gap between germline ends came to 15 bases. The CDR3 covers 14 residues.

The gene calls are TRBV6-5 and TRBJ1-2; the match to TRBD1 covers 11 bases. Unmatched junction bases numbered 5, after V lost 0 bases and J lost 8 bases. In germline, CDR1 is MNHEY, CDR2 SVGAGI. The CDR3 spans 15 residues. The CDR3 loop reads CASSYSGQGARGYTF. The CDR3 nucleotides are TGTGCCAGCAGTTACTCCGGACAGGGGGCGCGCGGCTACACCTTC.

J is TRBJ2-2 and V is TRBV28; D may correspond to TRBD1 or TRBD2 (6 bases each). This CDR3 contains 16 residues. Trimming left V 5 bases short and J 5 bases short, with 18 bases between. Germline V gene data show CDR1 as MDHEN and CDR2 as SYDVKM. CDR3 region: CASSPDWGADTGELFF. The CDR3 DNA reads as TGTGCCAGCAGTCCAGATTGGGGGGCCGATACCGGGGAGCTGTTTTTT.

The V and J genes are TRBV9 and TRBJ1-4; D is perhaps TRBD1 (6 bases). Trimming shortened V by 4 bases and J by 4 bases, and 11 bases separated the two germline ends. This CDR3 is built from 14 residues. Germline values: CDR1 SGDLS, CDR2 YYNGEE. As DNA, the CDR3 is TGTGCCAGCAGCCCGGGGGACAATAATGAAAAACTGTTTTTT. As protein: CASSPGDNNEKLFF.